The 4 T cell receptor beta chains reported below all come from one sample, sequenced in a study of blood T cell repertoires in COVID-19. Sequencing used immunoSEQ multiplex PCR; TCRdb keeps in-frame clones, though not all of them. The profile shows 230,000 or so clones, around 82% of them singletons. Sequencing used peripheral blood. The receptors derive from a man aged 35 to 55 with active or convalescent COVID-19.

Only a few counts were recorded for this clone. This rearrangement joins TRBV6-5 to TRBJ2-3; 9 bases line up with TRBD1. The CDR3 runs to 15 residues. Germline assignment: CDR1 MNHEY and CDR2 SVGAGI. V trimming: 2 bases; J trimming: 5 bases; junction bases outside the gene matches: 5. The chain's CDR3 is CASSYTGQGRDTQYF. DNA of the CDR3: TGTGCCAGCAGTTACACGGGACAGGGAAGAGATACGCAGTATTTT.

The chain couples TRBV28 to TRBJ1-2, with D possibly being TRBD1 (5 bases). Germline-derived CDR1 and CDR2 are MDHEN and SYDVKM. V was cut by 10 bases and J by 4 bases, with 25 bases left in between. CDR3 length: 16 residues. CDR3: CAIRNRMQGLLYGYTF. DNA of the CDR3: TGTGCCATCCGCAATAGGATGCAGGGACTACTCTATGGCTACACCTTC.

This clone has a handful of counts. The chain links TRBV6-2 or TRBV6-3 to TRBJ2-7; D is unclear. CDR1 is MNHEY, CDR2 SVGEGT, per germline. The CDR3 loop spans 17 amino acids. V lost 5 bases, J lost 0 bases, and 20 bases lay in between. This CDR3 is CASSDPRSASSSYEQYF. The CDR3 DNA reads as TGTGCCAGCAGTGACCCGAGAAGCGCTTCATCCTCCTACGAGCAGTACTTC.

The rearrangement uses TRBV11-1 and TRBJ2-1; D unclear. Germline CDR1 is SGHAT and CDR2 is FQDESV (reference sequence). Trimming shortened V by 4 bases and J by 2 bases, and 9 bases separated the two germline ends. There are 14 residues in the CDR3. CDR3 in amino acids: CASSSREAYNEQFF. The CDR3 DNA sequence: TGTGCCAGCAGCTCCCGCGAAGCCTACAATGAGCAGTTCTTC. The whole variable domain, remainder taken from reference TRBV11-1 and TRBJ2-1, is EAEVAQSPRYKITEKSQAVAFWCDPISGHATLYWYRQILGQGPELLVQFQDESVVDDSQLPKDRFSAERLKGVDSTLKIQPAELGDSAMYLCASSSREAYNEQFFGPGTRLTVL.